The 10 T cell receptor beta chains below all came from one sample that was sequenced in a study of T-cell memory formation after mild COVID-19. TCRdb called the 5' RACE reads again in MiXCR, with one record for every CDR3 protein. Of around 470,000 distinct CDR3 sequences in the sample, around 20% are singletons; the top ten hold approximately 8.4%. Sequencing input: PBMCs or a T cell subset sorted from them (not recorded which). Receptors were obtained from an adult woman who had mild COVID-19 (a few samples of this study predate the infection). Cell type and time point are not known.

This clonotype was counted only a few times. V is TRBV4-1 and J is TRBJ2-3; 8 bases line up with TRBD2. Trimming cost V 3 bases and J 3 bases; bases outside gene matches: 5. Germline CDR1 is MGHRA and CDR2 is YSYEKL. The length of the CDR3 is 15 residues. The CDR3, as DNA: TGCGCCAGCAGCCAGCATAGCGGGGAAACAGATACGCAGTATTTT. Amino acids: CASSQHSGETDTQYF.

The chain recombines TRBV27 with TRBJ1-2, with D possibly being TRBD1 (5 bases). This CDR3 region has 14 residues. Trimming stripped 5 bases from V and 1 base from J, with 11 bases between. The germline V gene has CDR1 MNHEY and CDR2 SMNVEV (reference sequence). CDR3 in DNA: TGTGCCAGCAGTGTAACCAGGGTTAACTATGGCTACACCTTC. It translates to CASSVTRVNYGYTF.

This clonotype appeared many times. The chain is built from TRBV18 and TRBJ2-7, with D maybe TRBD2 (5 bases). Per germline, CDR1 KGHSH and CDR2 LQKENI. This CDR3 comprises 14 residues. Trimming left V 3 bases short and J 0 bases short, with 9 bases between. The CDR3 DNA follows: TGTGCCAGCTCACCCCGGGAAACCTCCTACGAGCAGTACTTC. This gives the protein CASSPRETSYEQYF.

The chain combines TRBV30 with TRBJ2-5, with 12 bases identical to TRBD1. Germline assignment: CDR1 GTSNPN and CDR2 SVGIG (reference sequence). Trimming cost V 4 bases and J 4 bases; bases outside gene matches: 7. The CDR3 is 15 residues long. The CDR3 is CAWMGQGALGETQYF. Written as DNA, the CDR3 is TGTGCCTGGATGGGACAGGGGGCTCTGGGAGAGACCCAGTACTTC.

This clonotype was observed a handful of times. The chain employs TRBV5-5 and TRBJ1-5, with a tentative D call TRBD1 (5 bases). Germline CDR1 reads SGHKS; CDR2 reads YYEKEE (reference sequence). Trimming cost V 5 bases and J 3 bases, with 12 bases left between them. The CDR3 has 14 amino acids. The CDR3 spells CASSRDGLNQPQHF. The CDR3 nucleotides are TGTGCCAGCAGTCGGGACGGACTCAATCAGCCCCAGCATTTT.

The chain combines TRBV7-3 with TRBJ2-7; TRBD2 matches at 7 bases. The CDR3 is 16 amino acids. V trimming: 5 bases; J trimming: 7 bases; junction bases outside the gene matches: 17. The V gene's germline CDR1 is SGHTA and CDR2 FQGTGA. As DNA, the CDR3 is TGTGCCAGCAGCCTCGGGGGGACGGGGCGTGGAGGAGAGCAGTACTTC. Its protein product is CASSLGGTGRGGEQYF.

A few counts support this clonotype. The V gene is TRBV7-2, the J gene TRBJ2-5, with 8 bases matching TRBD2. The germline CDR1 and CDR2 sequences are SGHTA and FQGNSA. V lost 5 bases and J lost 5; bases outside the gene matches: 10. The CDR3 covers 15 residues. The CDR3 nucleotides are TGTGCCAGCAGCCCCCCGGGACTAGGTGTTGAGACCCAGTACTTC. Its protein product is CASSPPGLGVETQYF.

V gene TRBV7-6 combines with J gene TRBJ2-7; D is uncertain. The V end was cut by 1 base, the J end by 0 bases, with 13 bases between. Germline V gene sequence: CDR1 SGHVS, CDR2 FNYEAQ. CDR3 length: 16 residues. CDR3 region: CASSLEATEYSYEQYF. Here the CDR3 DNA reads TGTGCCAGCAGCTTAGAAGCAACGGAGTACTCCTACGAGCAGTACTTC.

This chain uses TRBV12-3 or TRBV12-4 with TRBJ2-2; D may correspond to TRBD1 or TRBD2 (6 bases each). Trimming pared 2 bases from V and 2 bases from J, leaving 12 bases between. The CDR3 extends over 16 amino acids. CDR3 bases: TGTGCCAGCAGTTTACGGGGGCGAGTCAACACCGGGGAGCTGTTTTTT. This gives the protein CASSLRGRVNTGELFF.

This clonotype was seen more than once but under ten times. The CDR3 reads CSVESGGANYGYTF. The CDR3 DNA is TGCAGCGTTGAATCAGGGGGCGCAAACTATGGCTACACCTTC. The chain carries TRBV29-1 and TRBJ1-2; 8 bases map to TRBD1. Germline trimming cut 2 bases from V and 2 bases from J; bases unmatched to any gene: 4. The V gene's germline CDR1 is SQVTM and CDR2 ANQGSEA. This CDR3 comprises 14 residues.